Listed below are T cell receptor beta chains from one sample, sequenced in a study of CD8 T cells in ankylosing spondylitis. TCRdb redid the calling of the 5' RACE reads with MiXCR, one entry per CDR3 protein. The table lists fewer than 250,000 distinct CDR3 sequences, roughly a third of them singletons, with approximately 4.6% in the top ten. The sequenced material came from blood, either unsorted or a sorted T cell fraction (not recorded which). These receptors originate from a male donor with ankylosing spondylitis or in good health (not recorded which). Both conserved end residues are part of each CDR3. The D gene is left open where the match is weak. Rows give clone size only sometimes, using once, few, many, or a class for an expanded clone.

cdr3_length	d_call	v_call	clone_size	j_call	cdr3_nt	cdr3_aa
15	-	TRBV12-3/TRBV12-4	few	TRBJ2-1	TGTGCCAGCAGTTTTTGGAACGGCGAGGCCTATGAGCAGTTCTTC	CASSFWNGEAYEQFF
13	-	TRBV29-1	-	TRBJ2-2	TGCAGCGTTGAGGGAGAAAACACCGGGGAGCTGTTTTTT	CSVEGENTGELFF
13	-	TRBV20-1	-	TRBJ1-1	TGCAGTGCTAGAAAAGGCCCGGGGACTGAAGCTTTCTTT	CSARKGPGTEAFF
14	-	TRBV7-2	-	TRBJ2-3	TGTGCCAGCAGCCCTGCGAATCTGGCAGATACGCAGTATTTT	CASSPANLADTQYF
14	-	TRBV20-1	-	TRBJ2-7	TGCAGTGCGACCAATCCACAGGGTAACTACGAGCAGTACTTC	CSATNPQGNYEQYF
15	TRBD2	TRBV20-1	many	TRBJ2-1	TGCAGTGCTAGATCGCAAGCGGGGGGGCAGGATGAGCAGTTCTTC	CSARSQAGGQDEQFF
15	-	TRBV18	few	TRBJ2-7	TGTGCCAGCCGTGTTTCCGGGTCGACCTCCTACGAGCAGTACTTC	CASRVSGSTSYEQYF
14	-	TRBV20-1	-	TRBJ2-7	TGCAGTGCTAGCGGACTTATTGGGGTCTACGAGCAGTACTTC	CSASGLIGVYEQYF
15	-	TRBV12-5	-	TRBJ1-1	TGTGCTAGTGGCCCCGGGGGCCGCCGGAACACTGAAGCTTTCTTT	CASGPGGRRNTEAFF
13	-	TRBV6-4	-	TRBJ1-5	TGTGCCAGCAGTGAGAGATGGAATCAGCCCCAGCATTTT	CASSERWNQPQHF
14	-	TRBV12-3/TRBV12-4	-	TRBJ1-5	TGTGCCAGCAGTTTGAGGCAGGGTGGCCAGCCCCAGCATTTT	CASSLRQGGQPQHF
13	-	TRBV20-1	-	TRBJ2-5	TGCAGTGCCCCAGAGAAAGGCCGAGAGACCCAGTACTTC	CSAPEKGRETQYF
16	-	TRBV4-1	-	TRBJ2-2	TGCGCCAGCAGCCAAGGACCACGCACGAACACCGGGGAGCTGTTTTTT	CASSQGPRTNTGELFF
14	TRBD2	TRBV20-1	-	TRBJ2-1	TGCAGTGCAGCAAGCGGGGGGGGTAACAATGAGCAGTTCTTC	CSAASGGGNNEQFF
13	-	TRBV5-1	few	TRBJ2-7	TGCGCCAGCAGCTTGGTACGGGGTTACGAGCAGTACTTC	CASSLVRGYEQYF
15	-	TRBV6-4	-	TRBJ2-3	TGTGCCAGCAGTGACGGGCCTGAGAGCACAGATACGCAGTATTTT	CASSDGPESTDTQYF
16	TRBD1	TRBV20-1	many	TRBJ1-2	TGCAGTGCTAGACCTTCCGGGACAGGGTCATCTGGGGGCTACACCTTC	CSARPSGTGSSGGYTF
15	-	TRBV11-2	-	TRBJ2-1	TGTGCCAGCAGCTCTTTCCGGGACCTCCGCAATGAGCAGTTCTTC	CASSSFRDLRNEQFF
14	-	TRBV28	few	TRBJ2-3	TGTGCCAGCAGTTTACGGGGATCGTCGGATACGCAGTATTTT	CASSLRGSSDTQYF
14	TRBD1	TRBV27	once	TRBJ2-7	TGTGCCAGCAGTCCCCTTGGGACAGGGAACGAGCAGTACTTC	CASSPLGTGNEQYF
14	-	TRBV11-2	-	TRBJ2-5	TGTGCCAGCAGCCGGCAGGGGGGGGCAGAGACCCAGTACTTC	CASSRQGGAETQYF
13	TRBD1	TRBV20-1	many	TRBJ2-3	TGCAGTGCCGAGGACAGGGACACAGATACGCAGTATTTT	CSAEDRDTDTQYF
11	-	TRBV6-5	few	TRBJ2-1	TGTGCCAGTAATACACGCAATGAGCAGTTCTTC	CASNTRNEQFF
13	TRBD2	TRBV10-3	-	TRBJ2-5	TGTGCCGAGTCAGCGGGGGCGCAAGAGACCCAGTACTTC	CAESAGAQETQYF
16	TRBD1	TRBV29-1	-	TRBJ2-1	TGCAGCGTTGAAGATCTGGAGACAGGGGTCTACAATGAGCAGTTCTTC	CSVEDLETGVYNEQFF
14	TRBD2	TRBV12-3/TRBV12-4	-	TRBJ2-3	TGTGCCAGCAGTGGGGGACTAGTAGGCGATACGCAGTATTTT	CASSGGLVGDTQYF
16	TRBD2	TRBV12-3/TRBV12-4	-	TRBJ2-1	TGTGCCAGCAGTTCCAAACTAGCGGGGCCGAACAATGAGCAGTTCTTC	CASSSKLAGPNNEQFF
14	-	TRBV5-1	few	TRBJ2-3	TGCGCTCAACTAGCTGCTACTAGCACAGATACGCAGTATTTT	CAQLAATSTDTQYF
14	-	TRBV24-1	once	TRBJ2-3	TGTGCCACCAGTGACGGGGGCCGGGCAGATACGCAGTATTTT	CATSDGGRADTQYF
17	-	TRBV4-1	-	TRBJ2-3	TGCGCCAGCAGCCAACCCCTTTTGGCAGGCGGCCTAGATACGCAGTATTTT	CASSQPLLAGGLDTQYF
14	TRBD1	TRBV20-1	few	TRBJ1-6	TGCAGTGCCCTCGGACAGGCAGTTCATTCACCCCTCCACTTT	CSALGQAVHSPLHF
13	-	TRBV4-1	-	TRBJ2-3	TGCGCCAGCAGCCAACGCGACACAGATACGCAGTATTTT	CASSQRDTDTQYF
17	-	TRBV12-3/TRBV12-4	-	TRBJ1-5	TGTGTCAGCAGTTTAGGGGTGGGATCTCTTAGCAATCAGCCCCAGCATTTT	CVSSLGVGSLSNQPQHF
13	-	TRBV6-5	few	TRBJ1-6	TGTGCCAGCAGTTACTCGGGTGCTTCACCCCTCCACTTT	CASSYSGASPLHF
11	TRBD2	TRBV20-1	-	TRBJ2-5	TGCAGTGTCGGACTAGCAGAGACCCACTACTTC	CSVGLAETHYF
13	-	TRBV2	once	TRBJ2-5	TGTGCCAGCAGTCCCGGGGGCGGGAAGACCCAGTACTTC	CASSPGGGKTQYF
15	-	TRBV7-2	-	TRBJ2-1	TGTGCCAGCAGCTTAGTGGACAGATCCTACAATGAGCAGTTCTTC	CASSLVDRSYNEQFF
14	-	TRBV2	-	TRBJ2-1	TGTGCCAGCAGTGGACAGGGACTAAGCAATGAGCAGTTCTTC	CASSGQGLSNEQFF
16	TRBD2	TRBV20-1	few	TRBJ2-2	TGCAGTGCTAGAGCCTCTGGCGGGGGGCCACTGGGGGAGCTGTTTTTT	CSARASGGGPLGELFF
16	TRBD2	TRBV12-3/TRBV12-4	few	TRBJ2-3	TGTGCCAGCAGTTCCGGGGGGGCAGTTAGCACAGATACGCAGTATTTT	CASSSGGAVSTDTQYF
15	TRBD1	TRBV12-3/TRBV12-4	few	TRBJ2-2	TGTGCCAGCAGTCCAAGGGACAGAAACACCGGGGAGCTGTTTTTT	CASSPRDRNTGELFF
16	TRBD1	TRBV14	-	TRBJ2-3	TGTGCCAGCAGCCAAACAGGGGACCGAATCACAGATACGCAGTATTTT	CASSQTGDRITDTQYF
18	TRBD2	TRBV20-1	-	TRBJ2-3	TGCAGTGCTAGAGATCGGCGTAGCGGGGGGCCTTCATGGGATACGCAGTATTTT	CSARDRRSGGPSWDTQYF
13	-	TRBV3-1	-	TRBJ2-7	TGTGCCAGCAGCCAGATACCTGACAGTTACCAGTACTTC	CASSQIPDSYQYF
16	-	TRBV7-8	-	TRBJ2-2	TGTGCCAGCAGCATAAAACGTCTCCCGAACACCGGGGAGCTGTTTTTT	CASSIKRLPNTGELFF
14	TRBD2	TRBV4-2	few	TRBJ2-2	TGTGCCAGCAGCTCGGGGGGACTACACGGGGAGCTGTTTTTT	CASSSGGLHGELFF
15	-	TRBV30	-	TRBJ2-1	TGTGCCTGGGAGAGTCGGGCGAGTGCTCGCAATGAGCAGTTCTTC	CAWESRASARNEQFF
14	-	TRBV11-1	-	TRBJ2-5	TGTGCCAGCAGCCCCGTGGGGGCGCCAGAGACCCAGTACTTC	CASSPVGAPETQYF
13	TRBD1	TRBV27	-	TRBJ1-2	TGTGCCAGCAGTACCCCAGGGGGATCTGGCTACACCTTC	CASSTPGGSGYTF
16	TRBD1	TRBV29-1	-	TRBJ2-1	TGCAGCGTCCTGGGATCCGGGACAGGGGGATACAATGAGCAGTTCTTC	CSVLGSGTGGYNEQFF
17	-	TRBV21-1	-	TRBJ2-5	TGTGCCAGCCGCAAATGGTCCAGCGGGGGAGATCAAGAGACCCAGTACTTC	CASRKWSSGGDQETQYF
14	-	TRBV20-1	few	TRBJ1-6	TGCAGTGCTACAGTGAGCTCCTATAATTCACCCCTCCACTTT	CSATVSSYNSPLHF
15	-	TRBV20-1	-	TRBJ1-4	TGCAGTGCTAGCGCCTCAGGGGCCGAATTCGGAAAACTGTTTTTT	CSASASGAEFGKLFF